The rows below give T cell receptor beta chains drawn from one sample of a study of blood T cell repertoires in COVID-19. The assay was immunoSEQ multiplex PCR, and TCRdb's table has in-frame clones only and misses some. The table includes approximately 150,000 clones, around nine tenths detected once. Sequencing was carried out using peripheral blood. The receptors stem from a human donor in a cohort sampled during active COVID-19. Each CDR3 is given with its conserved first and last residue. Fields, in order: CDR3 protein, CDR3 DNA, clone size, J gene, V gene, D gene. A D gene is named only where the DNA matches it firmly. Clone size is not always given. Where it is, it says once, few, many or a class for expanded clones.

CASSLGTGFETQYF,TGCGCCAGCAGCTTGGGGACAGGGTTCGAGACCCAGTACTTC,-,TRBJ2-5,TRBV5-1,TRBD1
CASSVDEWGVLQETQYF,TGTGCCAGCAGCGTAGATGAGTGGGGGGTCCTCCAAGAGACCCAGTACTTC,-,TRBJ2-5,TRBV9,-
CASTPLVNSYEQYF,TGTGCCAGCACCCCACTAGTCAACTCCTACGAGCAGTACTTC,once,TRBJ2-7,TRBV2,-
CAFDEDTEAFF,TGTGCCTTTGACGAGGACACTGAAGCTTTCTTT,-,TRBJ1-1,TRBV30,-
CASSFTSGGAGGTDTQYF,TGTGCCAGCAGCTTCACTAGCGGGGGGGCGGGCGGCACAGATACGCAGTATTTT,-,TRBJ2-3,TRBV11-2,TRBD2
CTSSSGTSYDEQYF,TGTACCAGCAGTTCCGGGACTAGCTATGACGAGCAGTACTTC,-,TRBJ2-7,TRBV28,TRBD2
CASSEAGTGYNEQFF,TGTGCCAGCAGTGAGGCTGGGACAGGTTACAATGAGCAGTTCTTC,-,TRBJ2-1,TRBV6-1,TRBD1
CASSLIFGASNEKLFF,TGCGCCAGCAGCCTTATTTTTGGAGCCTCTAATGAAAAACTGTTTTTT,-,TRBJ1-4,TRBV4-1,-
CATSHPGATNEKLFF,TGTGCCACCAGCCACCCGGGTGCAACTAATGAAAAACTGTTTTTT,-,TRBJ1-4,TRBV15,-
CASSRQGGTYEQYF,TGTGCCAGCAGTCGTCAGGGGGGAACCTACGAGCAGTACTTC,-,TRBJ2-7,TRBV27,-
CASSDSGGYTDTQYF,TGTGCCAGCAGCGATAGCGGGGGGTACACAGATACGCAGTATTTT,-,TRBJ2-3,TRBV9,TRBD2
CSVGDRAYNEQFF,TGCAGCGTAGGGGACAGGGCCTACAATGAGCAGTTCTTC,-,TRBJ2-1,TRBV29-1,TRBD1
CASSVRSGGASTDTQYF,TGTGCCAGCAGCGTACGAAGCGGGGGGGCTAGCACAGATACGCAGTATTTT,once,TRBJ2-3,TRBV9,TRBD2
CASSPSGASGGNEQFF,TGTGCCAGCTCACCGTCTGGGGCTAGCGGGGGCAATGAGCAGTTCTTC,-,TRBJ2-1,TRBV18,TRBD2
CASSSTGYYGYTF,TGTGCCAGCAGCTCCACAGGGTACTATGGCTACACCTTC,many,TRBJ1-2,TRBV5-6,-
CASSSQQGPVDIQYF,TGTGCCAGCAGCTCGCAACAGGGGCCGGTAGACATTCAGTACTTC,-,TRBJ2-4,TRBV11-3,TRBD1
CSVASGGSSPLHF,TGCAGCGTTGCCTCAGGGGGGAGTTCACCCCTCCACTTT,-,TRBJ1-6,TRBV29-1,TRBD1
CASSLTSGGANEQFF,TGTGCCAGCAGCTTGACTAGCGGGGGAGCTAATGAGCAGTTCTTC,once,TRBJ2-1,TRBV7-7,TRBD2
CASSQGTSLGANVLTF,TGTGCCAGCTCACAAGGGACTAGCCTTGGGGCCAACGTCCTGACTTTC,-,TRBJ2-6,TRBV18,TRBD2
CASSERGQGASDSYEQYF,TGTGCCAGCAGTGAAAGGGGACAGGGGGCCTCAGACTCCTACGAGCAGTACTTC,once,TRBJ2-7,TRBV2,TRBD1
CSVQLAGPDTQYF,TGCAGCGTTCAGCTAGCGGGCCCAGATACGCAGTATTTT,-,TRBJ2-3,TRBV29-1,TRBD2
CASSQSQGFGAEAFF,TGTGCCAGCAGCCAATCTCAGGGGTTTGGCGCTGAAGCTTTCTTT,-,TRBJ1-1,TRBV14,-
CASSLVASGSGAYEQYF,TGTGCCAGCAGCTTAGTGGCTAGCGGGAGCGGGGCCTACGAGCAGTACTTC,-,TRBJ2-7,TRBV11-2,TRBD2
CARRPDSRNQPQHF,TGTGCCAGAAGACCTGACAGCCGCAATCAGCCCCAGCATTTT,-,TRBJ1-5,TRBV5-3,-
CASKDSGTGGISGNTIYF,TGTGCCAGCAAAGACTCCGGGACAGGGGGAATCTCTGGAAACACCATATATTTT,-,TRBJ1-3,TRBV28,TRBD1
CASSQGNRAVTGELFF,TGTGCCAGCAGCCAAGGAAACAGGGCGGTCACCGGGGAGCTGTTTTTT,-,TRBJ2-2,TRBV4-2,-
CASSPGWGLAADTQYF,TGTGCCAGCAGTCCGGGGTGGGGACTAGCGGCAGATACGCAGTATTTT,-,TRBJ2-3,TRBV27,TRBD2
CATSDRGLAGPKSGELFF,TGTGCCACCAGTGATCGGGGACTAGCGGGACCGAAGAGCGGGGAGCTGTTTTTT,-,TRBJ2-2,TRBV24-1,TRBD2
CASSLGVGVTNTEAFF,TGTGCCAGCAGTTTAGGGGTCGGGGTGACGAACACTGAAGCTTTCTTT,once,TRBJ1-1,TRBV28,-
CAIRVSGTKVNEQFF,TGTGCCATCAGAGTTTCTGGGACTAAAGTCAATGAGCAGTTCTTC,-,TRBJ2-1,TRBV10-3,TRBD2
CASSRAGRGNQPQHF,TGTGCCAGCTCCCGAGCAGGGCGAGGCAATCAGCCCCAGCATTTT,-,TRBJ1-5,TRBV27,-
CAISGSGQGTRETQYF,TGTGCCATCAGTGGATCCGGACAGGGGACGCGGGAGACCCAGTACTTC,-,TRBJ2-5,TRBV10-3,TRBD1
CASSVGLAGVTDTQYF,TGCGCCAGCAGCGTCGGACTAGCGGGAGTCACAGATACGCAGTATTTT,-,TRBJ2-3,TRBV5-1,TRBD2
CASSSGDWNIQYF,TGTGCCAGCAGCTCGGGGGATTGGAACATTCAGTACTTC,-,TRBJ2-4,TRBV5-6,-
CAWSVAGTGELFF,TGTGCCTGGAGTGTGGCGGGTACCGGGGAGCTGTTTTTT,once,TRBJ2-2,TRBV30,-
CASSSTGASTDTQYF,TGTGCCAGCAGCTCAACAGGGGCCAGCACAGATACGCAGTATTTT,-,TRBJ2-3,TRBV5-5,TRBD1
CASSLGGAYNEQFF,TGCGCCAGCAGCTTGGGGGGAGCTTACAATGAGCAGTTCTTC,-,TRBJ2-1,TRBV5-1,-
CATLGNEQYF,TGTGCCACCCTCGGGAACGAGCAGTACTTC,once,TRBJ2-7,TRBV2,-
CASSMDRAVLGEKLFF,TGTGCCAGTAGTATGGACAGGGCGGTATTAGGTGAAAAACTGTTTTTT,-,TRBJ1-4,TRBV19,TRBD1
CASSSLGIQDTQYF,TGTGCCAGCAGCTCCCTCGGGATTCAGGATACGCAGTATTTT,-,TRBJ2-3,TRBV9,-
CASSPRTSGGEETQYF,TGTGCCAGCAGCCCGCGGACTAGCGGGGGGGAAGAGACCCAGTACTTC,-,TRBJ2-5,TRBV4-2,TRBD2
CASSSTAAENEKLFF,TGTGCCAGCAGTTCCACGGCGGCCGAAAATGAAAAACTGTTTTTT,-,TRBJ1-4,TRBV6-5,-
CAISPQEGWDGYTF,TGTGCCATCAGCCCCCAAGAGGGATGGGATGGCTACACCTTC,-,TRBJ1-2,TRBV10-3,-
CASTGQAVGNQPQHF,TGTGCCAGCACGGGACAGGCTGTGGGCAATCAGCCCCAGCATTTT,-,TRBJ1-5,TRBV6-5,TRBD1
CASSPRQGWVSTEAFF,TGTGCCAGCAGTCCCAGACAGGGTTGGGTGAGCACTGAAGCTTTCTTT,-,TRBJ1-1,TRBV27,TRBD1
CASRPDWFGNQPQHF,TGTGCCAGCAGGCCAGACTGGTTTGGCAATCAGCCCCAGCATTTT,-,TRBJ1-5,TRBV7-2,-
CASSFRSRRGLNTGELFF,TGTGCCAGCAGCTTCCGATCCCGCAGGGGGCTTAACACCGGGGAGCTGTTTTTT,-,TRBJ2-2,TRBV5-8,TRBD1
CASSSGQGVSYEQYF,TGTGCCAGCAGCTCCGGACAGGGAGTGTCCTACGAGCAGTACTTC,-,TRBJ2-7,TRBV7-9,TRBD1
CATGGAVDETQYF,TGTGCCACGGGGGGGGCGGTGGATGAGACCCAGTACTTC,-,TRBJ2-5,TRBV6-6,TRBD2
CASSLSGPSYEQYF,TGTGCCAGCAGTTTATCAGGGCCCTCCTACGAGCAGTACTTC,-,TRBJ2-7,TRBV28,-
CATQPRDSLGYEQYF,TGTGCCACCCAACCTCGGGACAGTCTGGGCTACGAGCAGTACTTC,-,TRBJ2-7,TRBV28,TRBD1
CASSHGGEQFF,TGTGCCAGCAGTCACGGGGGTGAGCAGTTCTTC,-,TRBJ2-1,TRBV6-2/TRBV6-3,-
CASSVGTGGPSYEQYF,TGTGCCAGCAGTGTAGGGACAGGGGGCCCCTCCTACGAGCAGTACTTC,-,TRBJ2-7,TRBV25-1,TRBD1
CASSSGYEQYF,TGTGCCAGCAGTTCAGGGTACGAGCAGTACTTC,-,TRBJ2-7,TRBV28,-
CASSLEQVQETQYF,TGTGCCAGCAGCTTAGAACAAGTCCAAGAGACCCAGTACTTC,-,TRBJ2-5,TRBV11-3,-